A selection of T cell receptor beta chains follows, all from one sample in a study of primary melanoma T cells and metastatic recurrence. Sequencing used immunoSEQ multiplex PCR; TCRdb keeps in-frame clones, though not all of them. This sample's table has 85 clones. Sequencing was done on a sample of melanoma tumor tissue. The receptors stem from a human donor with melanoma. CDR3s include the opening cysteine and the closing phenylalanine or tryptophan. D genes are given only for firm matches. Rows give clone size only sometimes, using once, few, many, or a class for an expanded clone.

j_call clone_size d_call v_call cdr3_aa cdr3_nt
TRBJ2-7 - TRBD1 TRBV7-4 CASRYRDSHTYEQYF TGTGCCAGCAGGTATCGGGACAGCCACACCTACGAGCAGTACTTC
TRBJ2-5 - TRBD2 TRBV28 CASSRAVAGVYQETQYF TGTGCCAGCAGCAGGGCGGTAGCGGGGGTGTACCAAGAGACCCAGTACTTC
TRBJ2-1 - - TRBV10-2 CASWEGGYAYNEQFF TGCGCCAGCTGGGAGGGGGGTTACGCCTACAATGAGCAGTTCTTC
TRBJ1-3 - - TRBV10-3 CATQGSGNTIYF TGTGCCACACAGGGTAGTGGAAACACCATATATTTT
TRBJ1-1 - TRBD1 TRBV19 CASSRPGTVNTEAFF TGTGCCAGTAGTCGCCCCGGGACAGTGAACACTGAAGCTTTCTTT
TRBJ1-2 once TRBD1 TRBV6-8 CASATGGMYGYTF TGTGCCAGCGCGACAGGGGGGATGTATGGCTACACCTTC
TRBJ2-1 - - TRBV29-1 CSVAGGNYNEQFF TGCAGCGTTGCCGGGGGAAACTACAATGAGCAGTTCTTC
TRBJ2-2 - - TRBV4-1 CASSQVFWGALDTGELFF TGCGCCAGCAGCCAAGTCTTTTGGGGGGCTCTGGACACCGGGGAGCTGTTTTTT
TRBJ1-6 - - TRBV13 CASSLGYSPLHF TGTGCCAGCAGCTTAGGGTATTCACCCCTCCACTTT
TRBJ2-7 - - TRBV23-1 CASSQPTSYEQYF TGCGCCAGCAGTCAACCGACATCCTACGAGCAGTACTTC
TRBJ2-2 - - TRBV30 CAWREPGPGELFF TGTGCCTGGAGAGAGCCGGGACCGGGAGAGCTGTTTTTT
TRBJ1-2 - - TRBV7-2 CASSYSSNYGYTF TGTGCCAGCAGCTACAGTTCCAACTATGGCTACACCTTC
TRBJ2-5 - TRBD2 TRBV6-8 CASSVLAGSPGGETQYF TGTGCCAGCAGCGTACTAGCGGGGTCACCGGGGGGAGAGACCCAGTACTTC
TRBJ2-3 - - TRBV27 CASSLIGDTQYF TGTGCCAGCAGTTTAATCGGCGATACGCAGTATTTT
TRBJ1-4 once TRBD1 TRBV18 CASSREQGKGEKLFF TGTGCCAGCTCTCGGGAACAGGGGAAGGGCGAAAAACTGTTTTTT
TRBJ1-1 - - TRBV30 CAWSVTPRDRAWNTEAFF TGTGCCTGGAGTGTTACTCCTCGGGACCGAGCCTGGAACACTGAAGCTTTCTTT